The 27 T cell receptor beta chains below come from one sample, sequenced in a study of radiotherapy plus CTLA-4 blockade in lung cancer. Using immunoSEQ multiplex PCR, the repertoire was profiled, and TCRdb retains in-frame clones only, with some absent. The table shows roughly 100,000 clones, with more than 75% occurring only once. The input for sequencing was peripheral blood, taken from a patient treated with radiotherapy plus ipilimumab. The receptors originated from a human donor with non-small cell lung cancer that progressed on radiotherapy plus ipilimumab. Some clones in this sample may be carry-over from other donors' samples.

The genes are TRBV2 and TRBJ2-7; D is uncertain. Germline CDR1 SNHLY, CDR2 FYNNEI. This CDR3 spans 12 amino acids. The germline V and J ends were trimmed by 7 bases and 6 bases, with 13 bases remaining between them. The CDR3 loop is CASTFSLFEQYF. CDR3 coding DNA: TGTGCCAGCACTTTTAGTCTCTTCGAGCAGTACTTC. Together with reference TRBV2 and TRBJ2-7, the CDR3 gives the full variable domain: EPEVTQTPSHQVTQMGQEVILRCVPISNHLYFYWYRQILGQKVEFLVSFYNNEISEKSEIFDDQFSVERPDGSNFTLKIRSTKLEDSAMYFCASTFSLFEQYFGPGTRLTVT.

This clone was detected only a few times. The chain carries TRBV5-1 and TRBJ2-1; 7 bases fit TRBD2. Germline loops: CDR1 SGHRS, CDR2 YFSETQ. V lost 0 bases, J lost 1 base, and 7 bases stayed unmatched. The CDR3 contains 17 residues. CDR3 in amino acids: CASSLGAGVGSYNEQFF. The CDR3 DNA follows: TGCGCCAGCAGCTTGGGTGCGGGGGTAGGTTCCTACAATGAGCAGTTCTTC.

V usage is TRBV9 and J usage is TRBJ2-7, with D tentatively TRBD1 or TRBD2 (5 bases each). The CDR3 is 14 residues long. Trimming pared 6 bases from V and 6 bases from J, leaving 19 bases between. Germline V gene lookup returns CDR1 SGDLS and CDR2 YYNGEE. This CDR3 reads CASTPSWEGTEQYF. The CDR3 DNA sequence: TGTGCCAGCACCCCCTCATGGGAAGGGACCGAGCAGTACTTC.

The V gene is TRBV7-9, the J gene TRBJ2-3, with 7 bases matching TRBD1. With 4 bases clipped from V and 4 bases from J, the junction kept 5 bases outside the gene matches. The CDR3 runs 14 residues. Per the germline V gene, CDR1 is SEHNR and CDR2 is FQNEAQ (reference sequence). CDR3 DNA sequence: TGTGCCAGCAGCTCGACAGGGATTGCAGATACGCAGTATTTT. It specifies CASSSTGIADTQYF.

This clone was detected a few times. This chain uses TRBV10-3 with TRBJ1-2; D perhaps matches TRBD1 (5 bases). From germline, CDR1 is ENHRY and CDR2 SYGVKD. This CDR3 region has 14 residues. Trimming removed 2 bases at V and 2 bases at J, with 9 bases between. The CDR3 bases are TGTGCCATCAGTGAGGGAGACAGAAACTATGGCTACACCTTC. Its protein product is CAISEGDRNYGYTF.

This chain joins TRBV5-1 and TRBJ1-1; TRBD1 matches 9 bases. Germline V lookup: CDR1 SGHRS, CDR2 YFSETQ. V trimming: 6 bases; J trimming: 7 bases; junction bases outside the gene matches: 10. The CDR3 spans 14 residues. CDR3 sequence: CASTYRQGGNEAFF. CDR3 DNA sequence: TGCGCCAGCACCTACCGACAGGGGGGGAATGAAGCTTTCTTT.

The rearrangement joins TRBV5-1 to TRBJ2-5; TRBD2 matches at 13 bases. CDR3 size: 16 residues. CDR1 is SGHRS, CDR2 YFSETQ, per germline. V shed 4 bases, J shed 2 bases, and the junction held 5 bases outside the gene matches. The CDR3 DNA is TGCGCCAGCAGCCTGACTAGCGGGGGGAAACAAGAGACCCAGTACTTC. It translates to CASSLTSGGKQETQYF.

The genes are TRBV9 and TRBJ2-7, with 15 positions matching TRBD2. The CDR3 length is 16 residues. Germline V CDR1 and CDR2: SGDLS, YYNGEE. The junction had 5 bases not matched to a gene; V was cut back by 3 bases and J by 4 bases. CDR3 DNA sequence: TGTGCCAGCAGCGCCCGGACTAGCGGGGGGGTATACGAGCAGTACTTC. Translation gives CASSARTSGGVYEQYF. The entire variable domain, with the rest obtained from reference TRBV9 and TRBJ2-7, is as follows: DSGVTQTPKHLITATGQRVTLRCSPRSGDLSVYWYQQSLDQGLQFLIQYYNGEERAKGNILERFSAQQFPDLHSELNLSSLELGDSALYFCASSARTSGGVYEQYFGPGTRLTVT.

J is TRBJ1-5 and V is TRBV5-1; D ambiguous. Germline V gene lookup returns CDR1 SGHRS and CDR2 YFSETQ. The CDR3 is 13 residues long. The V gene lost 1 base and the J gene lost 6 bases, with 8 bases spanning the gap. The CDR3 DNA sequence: TGCGCCAGCAGCTTGTACTCAAGTCAGCCCCAGCATTTT. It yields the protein CASSLYSSQPQHF.

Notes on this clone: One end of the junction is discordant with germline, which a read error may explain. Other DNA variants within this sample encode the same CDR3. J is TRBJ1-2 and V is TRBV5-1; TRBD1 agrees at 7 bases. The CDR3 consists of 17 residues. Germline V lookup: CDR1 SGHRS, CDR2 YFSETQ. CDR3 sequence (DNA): TGCGCCAGCAGTTTGGACCCCCCGACAGGGCTCAGCTATGGCTACACCTTC. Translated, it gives CASSLDPPTGLSYGYTF.

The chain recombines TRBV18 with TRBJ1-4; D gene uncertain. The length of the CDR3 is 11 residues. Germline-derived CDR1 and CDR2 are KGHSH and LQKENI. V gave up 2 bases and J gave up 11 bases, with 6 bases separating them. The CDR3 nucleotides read TGTGCCAGCTCACCATTGGGGAAACTGTTTTTT. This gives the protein CASSPLGKLFF.

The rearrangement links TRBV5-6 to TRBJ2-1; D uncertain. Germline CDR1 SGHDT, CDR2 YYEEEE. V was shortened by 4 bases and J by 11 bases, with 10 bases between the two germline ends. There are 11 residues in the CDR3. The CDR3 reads CASSLQSKQFF. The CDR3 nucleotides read TGTGCCAGCAGCCTTCAATCCAAGCAGTTCTTC.

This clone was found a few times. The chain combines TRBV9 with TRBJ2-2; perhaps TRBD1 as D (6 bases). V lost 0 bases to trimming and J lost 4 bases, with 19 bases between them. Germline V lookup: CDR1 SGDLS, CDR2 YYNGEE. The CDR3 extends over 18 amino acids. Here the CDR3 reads CASSVGGNTDRLTGELFF. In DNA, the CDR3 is TGTGCCAGCAGCGTAGGTGGGAATACAGACAGGCTCACCGGGGAGCTGTTTTTT.

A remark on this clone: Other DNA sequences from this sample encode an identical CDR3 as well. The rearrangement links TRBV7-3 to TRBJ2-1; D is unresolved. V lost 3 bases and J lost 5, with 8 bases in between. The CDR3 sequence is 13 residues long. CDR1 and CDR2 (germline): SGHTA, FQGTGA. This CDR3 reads CASSLGQNNEQFF. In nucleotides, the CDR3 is TGTGCCAGCAGCTTGGGTCAGAACAATGAGCAGTTCTTC.

The CDR3 spells CASSSSPRDEQYF. As DNA, the CDR3 is TGTGCCAGCAGCTCCTCCCCCAGGGACGAGCAGTACTTC. The V and J genes are TRBV11-1 and TRBJ2-7, with a tentative D call TRBD1 (5 bases). Trimming took 4 bases from V and 5 from J, leaving 12 bases between them. CDR1 and CDR2 from the germline V gene are SGHAT and FQDESV (reference sequence). The CDR3 length is 13 residues. The variable domain in full, completed from reference TRBV11-1 and TRBJ2-7, reads EAEVAQSPRYKITEKSQAVAFWCDPISGHATLYWYRQILGQGPELLVQFQDESVVDDSQLPKDRFSAERLKGVDSTLKIQPAELGDSAMYLCASSSSPRDEQYFGPGTRLTVT.

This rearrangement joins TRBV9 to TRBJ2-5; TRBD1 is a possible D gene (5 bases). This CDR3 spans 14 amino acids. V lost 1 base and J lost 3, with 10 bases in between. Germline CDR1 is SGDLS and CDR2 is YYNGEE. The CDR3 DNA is TGTGCCAGCAGCGTAAGGGGTTGGGAAGAGACCCAGTACTTC. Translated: CASSVRGWEETQYF.

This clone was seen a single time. The CDR3 spells CASSQRGTIYNSPLHF. CDR3 DNA: TGCGCCAGCAGCCAAAGAGGGACTATCTATAATTCACCCCTCCACTTT. The chain recombines TRBV4-3 with TRBJ1-6; a possible D gene is TRBD1 (5 bases). This CDR3 region has 16 residues. Trimming took 2 bases from V and 3 from J, leaving 11 bases between them. Germline lookup yields CDR1 LGHNA and CDR2 YSLEER.

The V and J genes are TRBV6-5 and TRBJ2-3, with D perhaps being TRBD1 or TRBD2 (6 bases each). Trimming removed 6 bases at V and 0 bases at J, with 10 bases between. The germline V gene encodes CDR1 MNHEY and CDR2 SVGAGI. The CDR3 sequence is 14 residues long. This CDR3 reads CASRGGLSTDTQYF. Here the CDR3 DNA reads TGTGCCAGCAGAGGGGGGCTAAGCACAGATACGCAGTATTTT.

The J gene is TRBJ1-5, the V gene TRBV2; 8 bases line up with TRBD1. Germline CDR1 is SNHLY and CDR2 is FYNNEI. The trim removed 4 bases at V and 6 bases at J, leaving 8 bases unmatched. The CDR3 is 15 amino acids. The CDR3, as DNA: TGTGCCAGCAGTGCTACCGGGACAGGTCGTCAGCCCCAGCATTTT. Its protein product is CASSATGTGRQPQHF.

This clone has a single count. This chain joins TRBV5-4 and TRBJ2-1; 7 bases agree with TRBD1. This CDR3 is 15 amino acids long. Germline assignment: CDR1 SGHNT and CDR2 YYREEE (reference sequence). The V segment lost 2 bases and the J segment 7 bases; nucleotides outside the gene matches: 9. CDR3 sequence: CASSFLRGLGNEQFF. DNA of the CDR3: TGTGCCAGCAGCTTCTTGAGGGGGCTTGGGAATGAGCAGTTCTTC.

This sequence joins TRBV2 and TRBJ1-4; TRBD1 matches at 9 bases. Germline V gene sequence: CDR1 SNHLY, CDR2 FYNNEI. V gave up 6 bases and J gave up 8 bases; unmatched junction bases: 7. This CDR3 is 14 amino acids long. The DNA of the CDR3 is TGTGCCAGCAGGGGGACAGGGAGTGAGGAAAAACTGTTTTTT. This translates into CASRGTGSEEKLFF.

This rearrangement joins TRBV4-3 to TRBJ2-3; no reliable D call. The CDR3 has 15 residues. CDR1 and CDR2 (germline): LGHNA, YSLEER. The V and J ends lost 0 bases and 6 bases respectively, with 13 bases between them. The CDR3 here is CASSQDMVLGDTQYF. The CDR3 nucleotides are TGCGCCAGCAGCCAAGATATGGTCCTGGGGGATACGCAGTATTTT.

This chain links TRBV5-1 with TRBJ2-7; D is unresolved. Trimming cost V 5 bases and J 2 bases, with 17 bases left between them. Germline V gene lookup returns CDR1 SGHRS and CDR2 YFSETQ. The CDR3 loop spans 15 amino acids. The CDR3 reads CASSNLANGAYEQYF. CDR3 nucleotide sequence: TGCGCCAGCAGTAACTTGGCGAATGGGGCCTACGAGCAGTACTTC.

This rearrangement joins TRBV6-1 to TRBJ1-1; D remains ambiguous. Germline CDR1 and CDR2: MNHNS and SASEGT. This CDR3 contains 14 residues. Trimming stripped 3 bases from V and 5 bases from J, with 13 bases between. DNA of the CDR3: TGTGCCAGCAGTGATGAGGGTCGAACAACTGAAGCTTTCTTT. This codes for CASSDEGRTTEAFF.

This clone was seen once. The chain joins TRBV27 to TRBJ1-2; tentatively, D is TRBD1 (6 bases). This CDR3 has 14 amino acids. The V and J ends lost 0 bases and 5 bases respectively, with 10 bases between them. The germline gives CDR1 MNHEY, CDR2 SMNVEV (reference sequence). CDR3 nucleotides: TGTGCCAGCAGTTTATCGGGACACACTTATGGCTACACCTTC. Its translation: CASSLSGHTYGYTF.

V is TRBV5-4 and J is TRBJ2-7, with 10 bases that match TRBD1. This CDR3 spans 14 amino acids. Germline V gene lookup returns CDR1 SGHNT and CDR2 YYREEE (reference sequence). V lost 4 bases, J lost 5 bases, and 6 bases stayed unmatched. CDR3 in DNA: TGTGCCAGCAGCCTGACAGGGGGCAAGGACGAGCAGTACTTC. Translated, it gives CASSLTGGKDEQYF.

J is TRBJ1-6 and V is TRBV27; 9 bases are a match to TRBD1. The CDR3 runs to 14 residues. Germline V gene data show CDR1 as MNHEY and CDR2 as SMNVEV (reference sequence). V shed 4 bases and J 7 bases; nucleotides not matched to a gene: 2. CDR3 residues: CASSSDRGNSPLHF. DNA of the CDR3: TGTGCCAGCAGTTCGGACAGGGGCAATTCACCCCTCCACTTT.